Following are 19 T cell receptor beta chains from one sample sequenced in a study of blood T cell repertoires in COVID-19. Libraries were prepared by immunoSEQ multiplex PCR; TCRdb keeps only in-frame clonotypes and omits some of them. The sample has approximately 210,000 clones, 70% to 90% seen once. Sequencing was performed on peripheral blood. These receptor sequences come from a woman aged 50 to 65 with active or convalescent COVID-19.

The rearrangement joins TRBV4-1 to TRBJ2-5; no firm D call. This CDR3 region has 15 residues. CDR1 is MGHRA and CDR2 is YSYEKL in the germline V gene. Trimming took 1 base from V and 3 from J, leaving 12 bases between them. CDR3 bases: TGCGCCAGCAGCCAAGCCTTCGGTCTCGAAGAGACCCAGTACTTC. It is translated as CASSQAFGLEETQYF.

CDR3 loop: CASSSRDRGRNTEAFF. In DNA form, the CDR3 reads TGCGCCAGCAGCTCCCGGGACAGGGGGAGGAACACTGAAGCTTTCTTT. V and J are TRBV5-1 and TRBJ1-1; 11 bases align to TRBD1. Germline V gene lookup returns CDR1 SGHRS and CDR2 YFSETQ. The ends lost 3 bases at V and 1 base at J; junction bases unmatched: 5. This CDR3 comprises 16 residues.

The rearrangement links TRBV18 to TRBJ1-2; 10 bases are a match to TRBD1. The CDR3 runs to 14 residues. Germline CDR1 KGHSH, CDR2 LQKENI. V was clipped by 3 bases and J by 8 bases; unmatched bases: 6. The CDR3 is CASSPGTGVGGYTF. In DNA, the CDR3 is TGTGCCAGCTCACCCGGGACAGGGGTCGGAGGCTACACCTTC. Combining the CDR3 with reference TRBV18 and TRBJ1-2 gives the whole variable domain NAGVMQNPRHLVRRRGQEARLRCSPMKGHSHVYWYRQLPEEGLKFMVYLQKENIIDESGMPKERFSAEFPKEGPSILRIQQVVRGDSAAYFCASSPGTGVGGYTFGSGTRLTVV.

V is TRBV11-2 and J is TRBJ1-5, with D perhaps TRBD1 (6 bases). CDR1 is SGHAT, CDR2 FQNNGV, per germline. The V and J ends lost 3 bases and 4 bases respectively, with 13 bases between them. The CDR3 sequence is 15 residues long. CDR3 amino acids: CASSFDGQLNQPQHF. CDR3 DNA: TGTGCCAGCAGCTTTGATGGACAGCTGAATCAGCCCCAGCATTTT.

This clone was found once. The V call is TRBV29-1, the J call TRBJ2-5, with D perhaps TRBD1 (6 bases). Deletions cut 6 bases from V and 5 bases from J, with 13 bases between. The CDR3 length is 12 residues. Looked up from germline, CDR1 is SQVTM and CDR2 is ANQGSEA. The CDR3 region has the DNA TGCAGCGTAGCACAGGGCCCGGAGACCCAGTACTTC. This gives the protein CSVAQGPETQYF.

The chain uses TRBV6-5 and TRBJ2-3; possibly TRBD2 for D (5 bases). Germline CDR1 and CDR2: MNHEY and SVGAGI. The CDR3 length is 16 residues. The V end was cut by 2 bases, the J end by 5 bases, with 17 bases between. The CDR3 nucleotides read TGTGCCAGCAGTTACGCGATAGGGCGGGCCAGAGATACGCAGTATTTT. This translates into CASSYAIGRARDTQYF.

This chain connects TRBV19 to TRBJ2-1; 9 bases align to TRBD2. The CDR3 contains 14 residues. J lost 9 bases, V lost 3 bases, and 6 bases had no gene match. Germline loops: CDR1 LNHDA, CDR2 SQIVND (reference sequence). In DNA form, the CDR3 reads TGTGCCAGTAGTATTCTGGGACTAGCTGCTGAGCAGTTCTTC. Translation gives CASSILGLAAEQFF.

The chain joins TRBV19 to TRBJ1-2; D is ambiguous. The CDR3 sequence is 13 residues long. The germline gives CDR1 LNHDA, CDR2 SQIVND (reference sequence). V lost 4 bases, J lost 8 bases, and 14 bases lay in between. CDR3 loop: CASSTVEATGYTF. The CDR3 DNA reads as TGTGCCAGTAGTACAGTCGAGGCAACGGGCTACACCTTC. Based on the CDR3 plus reference TRBV19 and TRBJ1-2, the full variable domain is DGGITQSPKYLFRKEGQNVTLSCEQNLNHDAMYWYRQDPGQGLRLIYYSQIVNDFQKGDIAEGYSVSREKKESFPLTVTSAQKNPTAFYLCASSTVEATGYTFGSGTRLTVV.

This chain connects TRBV19 to TRBJ1-2; 7 bases align to TRBD1. This CDR3 spans 13 amino acids. The J segment lost 8 bases and the V segment lost 5 bases, leaving 8 bases of the junction unmatched. The germline gives CDR1 LNHDA, CDR2 SQIVND (reference sequence). CDR3 loop: CASSPSDREGYTF. CDR3 DNA sequence: TGTGCCAGTAGTCCGTCCGACAGGGAAGGCTACACCTTC.

The V call is TRBV6-5, the J call TRBJ2-7, with 7 bases lining up with TRBD2. Trimming cost V 0 bases and J 6 bases; bases outside gene matches: 2. Looked up from germline, CDR1 is MNHEY and CDR2 is SVGAGI. The CDR3 covers 13 residues. The CDR3 reads CASSYSGRGEQYV. Written as DNA, the CDR3 is TGTGCCAGCAGTTACTCGGGGAGGGGCGAGCAGTACGTC.

The chain combines TRBV5-1 with TRBJ2-3; TRBD1 is a possible D gene (6 bases). Germline V gene lookup returns CDR1 SGHRS and CDR2 YFSETQ. Trimming shortened V by 4 bases and J by 3 bases, and 15 bases separated the two germline ends. The CDR3 runs 15 residues. DNA for the CDR3: TGCGCCAGCAGCCCCGGACAGCGAGGAACAGATACGCAGTATTTT. This sequence encodes CASSPGQRGTDTQYF.

The V gene is TRBV7-9, the J gene TRBJ1-4, with TRBD1 matching 7 bases. Germline lookup yields CDR1 SEHNR and CDR2 FQNEAQ (reference sequence). The CDR3 has 16 residues. Trimming removed 5 bases from V and 1 base from J; junction bases left unmatched: 7. Written as DNA, the CDR3 is TGTGCCAGCAGCCTCCTACAGGGGAGAACTAATGAAAAACTGTTTTTT. Its protein product is CASSLLQGRTNEKLFF.

The rearrangement links TRBV7-2 to TRBJ2-1; 12 nucleotides line up with TRBD2. The CDR3 sequence is 18 residues long. Per germline, CDR1 SGHTA and CDR2 FQGNSA. The J segment lost 8 bases and the V segment lost 1 base, leaving 12 bases of the junction unmatched. The CDR3 reads CASSLGLAGVIVVDEQFF. CDR3 in DNA: TGTGCCAGCAGCTTAGGACTAGCGGGAGTAATTGTCGTTGATGAGCAGTTCTTC.

V gene TRBV6-1 combines with J gene TRBJ2-5; D uncertain. CDR1 is MNHNS, CDR2 SASEGT, per germline. CDR3 length equals 14 residues. The V end lost 1 base, the J end lost 6 bases, and 12 bases lay between the germline ends. In DNA, the CDR3 is TGTGCCAGCAGTGAAGATCAAGCTCGCAAGACCCAGTACTTC. Translation: CASSEDQARKTQYF.

The V call is TRBV18, the J call TRBJ2-3, with D possibly being TRBD1 (6 bases). This CDR3 comprises 15 residues. Germline-derived CDR1 and CDR2 are KGHSH and LQKENI. Trimming removed 3 bases from V and 4 bases from J, with 14 bases in between. Written as DNA, the CDR3 is TGTGCCAGCTCACCCCTTGTACAGGGTTCAGATACGCAGTATTTT. Residues: CASSPLVQGSDTQYF. Variable domain in full (rest from reference TRBV18 and TRBJ2-3): NAGVMQNPRHLVRRRGQEARLRCSPMKGHSHVYWYRQLPEEGLKFMVYLQKENIIDESGMPKERFSAEFPKEGPSILRIQQVVRGDSAAYFCASSPLVQGSDTQYFGPGTRLTVL.

J is TRBJ1-1 and V is TRBV18, with no clear D. V lost 2 bases, J lost 1 base, and 11 bases lay in between. Germline lookup yields CDR1 KGHSH and CDR2 LQKENI. The CDR3 contains 15 residues. CDR3 region: CASSPGLESNTEAFF. The CDR3, as DNA: TGTGCCAGCTCACCAGGACTAGAGTCGAACACTGAAGCTTTCTTT.

This sequence joins TRBV28 and TRBJ2-7; D might be TRBD2 (6 bases). The CDR3 runs to 13 residues. Germline-derived CDR1 and CDR2 are MDHEN and SYDVKM. V lost 6 bases to trimming and J lost 7 bases, with 16 bases between them. The DNA of the CDR3 is TGTGCCAGCAGACCTGGGACTTCCCTAGAGCAGTACGTC. It encodes CASRPGTSLEQYV.

The J gene is TRBJ2-3, the V gene TRBV5-1, with 7 positions matching TRBD2. Trimming at V came to 1 base and at J to 4 bases, leaving 0 bases not matched to a gene. The V gene's germline CDR1 is SGHRS and CDR2 YFSETQ. CDR3 size: 13 residues. In DNA, the CDR3 is TGCGCCAGCAGCTTGCGGGAGGCAGATACGCAGTATTTT. It codes for CASSLREADTQYF.

The genes are TRBV7-2 and TRBJ2-2; 8 bases match TRBD1. Germline CDR1 is SGHTA and CDR2 is FQGNSA. V shed 3 bases and J 6 bases; nucleotides not matched to a gene: 15. CDR3 length: 18 amino acids. CDR3 protein: CASSLDRDMVKAAGELFF. The DNA for the CDR3 is TGTGCCAGCAGCTTGGACAGGGACATGGTGAAGGCCGCCGGGGAGCTGTTTTTT.